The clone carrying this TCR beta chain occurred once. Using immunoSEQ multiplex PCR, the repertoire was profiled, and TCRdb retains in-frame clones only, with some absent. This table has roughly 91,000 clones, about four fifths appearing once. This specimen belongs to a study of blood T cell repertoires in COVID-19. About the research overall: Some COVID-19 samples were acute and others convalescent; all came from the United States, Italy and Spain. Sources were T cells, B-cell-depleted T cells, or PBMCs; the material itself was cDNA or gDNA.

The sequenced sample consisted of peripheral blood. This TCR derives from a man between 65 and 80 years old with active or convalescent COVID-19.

The CDR3, as DNA: TGTGCCACCGAACCAGGGTTAGGAACTGAAGCTTTCTTT. Its translation is CATEPGLGTEAFF. The chain carries TRBV5-4 and TRBJ1-1; a possible D gene is TRBD1 (5 bases). The germline V gene encodes CDR1 SGHNT and CDR2 YYREEE (reference sequence). CDR3 length: 13 residues. V was shortened by 9 bases and J by 5 bases, with 17 bases between the two germline ends.